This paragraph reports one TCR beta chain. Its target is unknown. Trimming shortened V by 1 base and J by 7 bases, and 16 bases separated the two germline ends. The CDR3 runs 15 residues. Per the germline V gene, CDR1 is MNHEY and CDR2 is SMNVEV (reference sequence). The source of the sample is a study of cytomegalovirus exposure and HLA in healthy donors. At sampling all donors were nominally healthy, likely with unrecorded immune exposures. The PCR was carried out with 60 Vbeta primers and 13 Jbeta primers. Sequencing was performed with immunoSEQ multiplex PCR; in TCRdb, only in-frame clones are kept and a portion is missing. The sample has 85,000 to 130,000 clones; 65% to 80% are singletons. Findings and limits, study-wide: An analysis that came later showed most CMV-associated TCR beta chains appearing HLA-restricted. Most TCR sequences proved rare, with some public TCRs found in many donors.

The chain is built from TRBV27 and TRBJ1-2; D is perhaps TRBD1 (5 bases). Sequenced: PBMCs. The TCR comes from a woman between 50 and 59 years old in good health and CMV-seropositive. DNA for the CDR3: TGTGCCAGCAGTTTATTAAATCAGGGAGGAGGTGGCTACACCTTC. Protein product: CASSLLNQGGGGYTF.